Listed below are T cell receptor beta chains from one sample, sequenced in a study of PD-L1 blockade in urothelial cancer. TCRdb keeps only in-frame clones here, not all; method: immunoSEQ multiplex PCR. Of around 45,000 clones listed, more than 75% are singletons. This specimen consisted of PBMCs, obtained around atezolizumab (anti-PD-L1) treatment. The source of these receptors is a woman aged 60 to 75 with urothelial cancer. Each CDR3 is given with its conserved first and last residue. A D gene is named only where the DNA matches it firmly. Clone size is given for some rows only: seen once, a few or many times, or a class if the clone is expanded.

J gene: TRBJ2-2; D gene: -; clone size: -; V gene: TRBV6-4; CDR3 DNA: TGTGCCAGCAGTGACTCAGGACAGAACACCGGGGAGCTGTTTTTT; CDR3 protein: CASSDSGQNTGELFF
J gene: TRBJ2-2; D gene: -; clone size: -; V gene: TRBV6-5; CDR3 DNA: TGTGCCAGCAGTTACACTCCACGGGGTGGCGGGGAGCTGTTTTTT; CDR3 protein: CASSYTPRGGGELFF
J gene: TRBJ2-5; D gene: TRBD1; clone size: -; V gene: TRBV6-5; CDR3 DNA: TGTGCCAGCAGGCGCAAACTACAGGGGGGAGAGACCCAGTACTTC; CDR3 protein: CASRRKLQGGETQYF
J gene: TRBJ1-2; D gene: -; clone size: -; V gene: TRBV27; CDR3 DNA: TGTGCCAGCAGTCTTCCCGGGGGTTATGGCTACACCTTC; CDR3 protein: CASSLPGGYGYTF
J gene: TRBJ1-4; D gene: -; clone size: once; V gene: TRBV5-1; CDR3 DNA: TGCGCCAGCAAAATAGGGTACGGGGTTGAAAAACTGTTTTTT; CDR3 protein: CASKIGYGVEKLFF
J gene: TRBJ1-2; D gene: TRBD1; clone size: -; V gene: TRBV7-9; CDR3 DNA: TGTGCCAGCAGCCCGCCGGGACAGGGACGTTTTTATGGCTACACCTTC; CDR3 protein: CASSPPGQGRFYGYTF
J gene: TRBJ1-5; D gene: -; clone size: -; V gene: TRBV27; CDR3 DNA: TGTGCCAGCAGTCCCCAGGGACTCGGCAATCAGCCCCAGCATTTT; CDR3 protein: CASSPQGLGNQPQHF
J gene: TRBJ2-1; D gene: -; clone size: -; V gene: TRBV10-2; CDR3 DNA: TGCGCCAGCAGTATAGGACAAGTTCTCTACAATGAGCAGTTCTTC; CDR3 protein: CASSIGQVLYNEQFF
J gene: TRBJ2-1; D gene: TRBD2; clone size: -; V gene: TRBV11-3; CDR3 DNA: TGTGCCAGCAGCTCAACTAGCGGGAGCTCCTACAATGAGCAGTTCTTC; CDR3 protein: CASSSTSGSSYNEQFF
J gene: TRBJ2-2; D gene: TRBD1; clone size: -; V gene: TRBV9; CDR3 DNA: TGTGCCAGCAGCCCCTGGACAGGTCCGAACACCGGGGAGCTGTTTTTT; CDR3 protein: CASSPWTGPNTGELFF
J gene: TRBJ2-7; D gene: TRBD1; clone size: few; V gene: TRBV28; CDR3 DNA: TGTGCCAGCAGTGTATTGTTGGGACAGGGAGTCGACGAGCAGTACTTC; CDR3 protein: CASSVLLGQGVDEQYF
J gene: TRBJ2-3; D gene: TRBD2; clone size: -; V gene: TRBV7-8; CDR3 DNA: TGTGCCAGCAGCCCTTTAGCGGGGGGGCCGAATACGCAGTATTTT; CDR3 protein: CASSPLAGGPNTQYF
J gene: TRBJ2-1; D gene: -; clone size: -; V gene: TRBV28; CDR3 DNA: TGTGCCAGCACTCCCCGGGGGCTAGCGGACTACAATGAGCAGTTCTTC; CDR3 protein: CASTPRGLADYNEQFF
J gene: TRBJ2-2; D gene: -; clone size: -; V gene: TRBV4-3; CDR3 DNA: TGCGCCAGCAGCCAAGACCGGCGGGGAACCGGGGAGCTGTTTTTT; CDR3 protein: CASSQDRRGTGELFF
J gene: TRBJ1-2; D gene: TRBD1; clone size: -; V gene: TRBV7-2; CDR3 DNA: TGTGCCAGCAGCTTAGCCCCGGGACAGAACTATGGCTACACCTTC; CDR3 protein: CASSLAPGQNYGYTF
J gene: TRBJ2-7; D gene: -; clone size: -; V gene: TRBV27; CDR3 DNA: TGTGCCAGCAGTTATGCGCGTTACTACGAGCAGTACTTC; CDR3 protein: CASSYARYYEQYF
J gene: TRBJ1-2; D gene: -; clone size: -; V gene: TRBV28; CDR3 DNA: TGTGCCAGCAGTACGGTTAACTATGGCTACACCTTC; CDR3 protein: CASSTVNYGYTF
J gene: TRBJ1-1; D gene: -; clone size: -; V gene: TRBV9; CDR3 DNA: TGTGCCAGCAGCGTAGTCCAGGGCCAAACTGAAGCTTTCTTT; CDR3 protein: CASSVVQGQTEAFF
J gene: TRBJ2-3; D gene: -; clone size: -; V gene: TRBV19; CDR3 DNA: TGTGCCAGTAGTCCTAGGACAGCGACAGATACGCAGTATTTT; CDR3 protein: CASSPRTATDTQYF
J gene: TRBJ2-1; D gene: -; clone size: -; V gene: TRBV5-8; CDR3 DNA: TGTGCCAGCAGCTTATTAACAGGAACATACAATGAGCAGTTCTTC; CDR3 protein: CASSLLTGTYNEQFF
J gene: TRBJ2-7; D gene: -; clone size: -; V gene: TRBV7-2; CDR3 DNA: TGTGCCAGCAGCGGGCCGTCGGGGGACGAGCAGTACTTC; CDR3 protein: CASSGPSGDEQYF
J gene: TRBJ2-5; D gene: -; clone size: -; V gene: TRBV2; CDR3 DNA: TGTGCCAGCAGCTACGGACTATCTTCAGGCTTAGAGACCCAGTACTTC; CDR3 protein: CASSYGLSSGLETQYF
J gene: TRBJ2-2; D gene: TRBD2; clone size: -; V gene: TRBV10-3; CDR3 DNA: TGTGCCATCATGCGGCTAGCGGGAGGAGTGAACACCGGGGAGCTGTTTTTT; CDR3 protein: CAIMRLAGGVNTGELFF
J gene: TRBJ1-5; D gene: -; clone size: -; V gene: TRBV29-1; CDR3 DNA: TGCAGCGTTGCGGGGATCGGCGATCAGCCCCAGCATTTT; CDR3 protein: CSVAGIGDQPQHF
J gene: TRBJ2-7; D gene: TRBD2; clone size: -; V gene: TRBV5-1; CDR3 DNA: TGCGCCAGCAGCTTGGAAGGGACTAGTTTTGAGTACTTC; CDR3 protein: CASSLEGTSFEYF
J gene: TRBJ1-5; D gene: -; clone size: -; V gene: TRBV5-5; CDR3 DNA: TGTGCCAGCAGCTCCAGTTGGGGCCAAAATCAGCCCCAGCATTTT; CDR3 protein: CASSSSWGQNQPQHF
J gene: TRBJ1-6; D gene: -; clone size: -; V gene: TRBV9; CDR3 DNA: TGTGCCAGCAGCGAAGGGGGTCTTGCTAATTCACCCCTCCACTTT; CDR3 protein: CASSEGGLANSPLHF
J gene: TRBJ2-2; D gene: TRBD2; clone size: -; V gene: TRBV29-1; CDR3 DNA: TGCAGCGTAGCCGGGACTACGGTACCCGGGGAGCTGTTTTTT; CDR3 protein: CSVAGTTVPGELFF
J gene: TRBJ2-1; D gene: TRBD2; clone size: -; V gene: TRBV10-2; CDR3 DNA: TGCGCCAGCAGTGCTAGCGGGTTTGGCAATGAGCAGTTCTTC; CDR3 protein: CASSASGFGNEQFF
J gene: TRBJ2-7; D gene: -; clone size: -; V gene: TRBV5-6; CDR3 DNA: TGTGCCAGCAGCTTGACGGGGTACTCCTACGAGCAGTACTTC; CDR3 protein: CASSLTGYSYEQYF
J gene: TRBJ2-3; D gene: -; clone size: -; V gene: TRBV6-6; CDR3 DNA: TGTGCCAGCAGTTACGTGGGGCCGTTGGAAACAGATACGCAGTATTTT; CDR3 protein: CASSYVGPLETDTQYF
J gene: TRBJ1-2; D gene: -; clone size: -; V gene: TRBV4-3; CDR3 DNA: TGCGCCAGCAGCCAATTGTTAGGGCAGGGGAATGGCTACACCTTC; CDR3 protein: CASSQLLGQGNGYTF
J gene: TRBJ1-3; D gene: -; clone size: -; V gene: TRBV7-9; CDR3 DNA: TGTGCCAGCAGCTTACTTGAGATAAGAAACACCATATATTTT; CDR3 protein: CASSLLEIRNTIYF
J gene: TRBJ2-7; D gene: -; clone size: -; V gene: TRBV4-1; CDR3 DNA: TGCGCCAGCAGCCAAGACGAGGGTTTAACCTACGAGCAGTACTTC; CDR3 protein: CASSQDEGLTYEQYF
J gene: TRBJ1-4; D gene: -; clone size: once; V gene: TRBV2; CDR3 DNA: TGTGCCAGCACCGGACGGGGGTCGGCGGAAAAACTGTTTTTT; CDR3 protein: CASTGRGSAEKLFF
J gene: TRBJ1-3; D gene: -; clone size: -; V gene: TRBV11-2; CDR3 DNA: TGTGCCAGCAGCCCCTTAGGGGCAGCACCTGGAAACACCATATATTTT; CDR3 protein: CASSPLGAAPGNTIYF
J gene: TRBJ2-7; D gene: TRBD1; clone size: -; V gene: TRBV18; CDR3 DNA: TGTGCCAGCTCAGCCGGACAGGCGCCGACCTACGAGCAGTACTTC; CDR3 protein: CASSAGQAPTYEQYF
J gene: TRBJ2-3; D gene: TRBD2; clone size: -; V gene: TRBV7-2; CDR3 DNA: TGTGCCAGCAGCTTACTAGCGGGGGGCCCCCCAGATACGCAGTATTTT; CDR3 protein: CASSLLAGGPPDTQYF
J gene: TRBJ1-5; D gene: TRBD1; clone size: -; V gene: TRBV11-3; CDR3 DNA: TGTGCCCCAAGCCCAGCGGACAGGGGCCCGTTTAGCAATCAGCCCCAGCATTTT; CDR3 protein: CAPSPADRGPFSNQPQHF
J gene: TRBJ1-2; D gene: -; clone size: -; V gene: TRBV6-1; CDR3 DNA: TGTGCCAGCAGTGAAGTTGGAGGCCGCTACACCTTC; CDR3 protein: CASSEVGGRYTF
J gene: TRBJ2-5; D gene: -; clone size: -; V gene: TRBV5-1; CDR3 DNA: TGCGCCAGCAGCTATAGAGAGACCCAGTACTTC; CDR3 protein: CASSYRETQYF
J gene: TRBJ1-1; D gene: -; clone size: -; V gene: TRBV19; CDR3 DNA: TGTGCCAGTAGTTCGAAGACACAGGGCACTGAAGCTTTCTTT; CDR3 protein: CASSSKTQGTEAFF
J gene: TRBJ2-7; D gene: TRBD1; clone size: -; V gene: TRBV4-1; CDR3 DNA: TGCGCCAGCAGCACCCGGACAGGGGGCTACGAGCAGTACTTC; CDR3 protein: CASSTRTGGYEQYF
J gene: TRBJ2-1; D gene: -; clone size: few; V gene: TRBV15; CDR3 DNA: TGTGCCACCAGCAGAGATTCTTACAATGAGCAGTTCTTC; CDR3 protein: CATSRDSYNEQFF
J gene: TRBJ2-7; D gene: TRBD1; clone size: -; V gene: TRBV7-2; CDR3 DNA: TGTGCCAGCAGCCGGACAGGGGGCAGCTCCTACGAGCAGTACTTC; CDR3 protein: CASSRTGGSSYEQYF
J gene: TRBJ2-1; D gene: TRBD2; clone size: -; V gene: TRBV7-9; CDR3 DNA: TGTGCCAGCAGCACATCGGGACTAGCGGGAGCGAATGAGCAGTTCTTC; CDR3 protein: CASSTSGLAGANEQFF
J gene: TRBJ2-3; D gene: TRBD1; clone size: -; V gene: TRBV9; CDR3 DNA: TGTGCCAGCAGCGACCTGACCGCCGGGACAGGGTTCGGTACGCAGTATTTT; CDR3 protein: CASSDLTAGTGFGTQYF
J gene: TRBJ1-5; D gene: TRBD1; clone size: few; V gene: TRBV5-6; CDR3 DNA: TGTGCCAGCAGCTTTACAGGGGATGGACAGCCCCAGCATTTT; CDR3 protein: CASSFTGDGQPQHF
J gene: TRBJ2-3; D gene: -; clone size: -; V gene: TRBV12-5; CDR3 DNA: TGTGCTAGTGGTTTGGCCGGGGTTGAAGATACGCAGTATTTT; CDR3 protein: CASGLAGVEDTQYF
J gene: TRBJ2-5; D gene: -; clone size: -; V gene: TRBV7-6; CDR3 DNA: TGTGCCAGCAGCTCTTCCTCGGCGGGGACAGAAGAGACCCAGTACTTC; CDR3 protein: CASSSSSAGTEETQYF